The rows below give T cell receptor beta chains drawn from one sample of a study of T cells in Graves' hyperthyroidism and ophthalmopathy. TCRdb reprocessed the multiplex PCR reads with MiXCR, giving one entry per CDR3 protein. The sample consists of about 300,000 distinct CDR3 sequences, less than 20% of them appearing once. Source material: blood. The receptors come from a man aged 45-60 years with Graves' ophthalmopathy. Each CDR3 is given with its conserved first and last residue. The D gene is left open where the match is weak. Clone size appears in some rows only: once, few, many, or a class for an expanded clone.

J,D,V,size,CDR3,DNA
TRBJ1-2,.,TRBV27,few,CASSPPGGAYGYTF,TGTGCCAGCAGTCCGCCGGGAGGGGCCTATGGCTACACCTTC
TRBJ2-2,.,TRBV29-1,few,CSVDRSGTGELFF,TGCAGCGTTGACCGATCGGGCACCGGGGAGCTGTTTTTT
TRBJ1-1,.,TRBV12-3/TRBV12-4,many,CASSRPSLEAFF,TGTGCCAGCAGTCGCCCCAGTCTTGAAGCTTTCTTT
TRBJ2-1,TRBD2,TRBV29-1,many,CSVVLAGYEQFF,TGCAGCGTTGTACTAGCGGGGTATGAGCAGTTCTTC
TRBJ2-1,.,TRBV7-2,few,CASSVYSGRNEQFF,TGTGCCAGCAGCGTCTACTCAGGGAGGAATGAGCAGTTCTTC
TRBJ2-7,.,TRBV6-1,many,CASSEAWPPGGYYEQYF,TGTGCCAGCAGTGAAGCGTGGCCTCCCGGGGGCTACTACGAGCAGTACTTC
TRBJ1-2,.,TRBV29-1,.,CSVRTGTEHGYTF,TGCAGCGTTCGGACGGGGACTGAGCATGGCTACACCTTC
TRBJ1-6,.,TRBV2,.,CASSGGGYSPLHF,TGTGCCAGTTCAGGAGGGGGTTATTCACCCCTCCACTTT
TRBJ2-5,TRBD2,TRBV20-1,many,CSARGGRASETQYF,TGCAGTGCTAGGGGCGGGAGGGCGTCGGAGACCCAGTACTTC
TRBJ2-7,.,TRBV3-1,.,CASSQAVRPLYEQYF,TGTGCCAGCAGCCAAGCAGTCCGGCCCCTCTACGAGCAGTACTTC
TRBJ2-7,.,TRBV11-3,once,CASGPGQIFEQYF,TGTGCCAGCGGCCCTGGGCAGATTTTCGAGCAGTACTTC
TRBJ2-1,TRBD2,TRBV5-1,.,CASRQAGVLNEQFF,TGCGCCAGCAGACAAGCGGGAGTATTAAATGAGCAGTTCTTC
TRBJ2-1,TRBD1,TRBV5-1,many,CASSLAGQGARNEQFF,TGCGCCAGCAGCTTGGCCGGGCAGGGGGCCAGGAATGAGCAGTTCTTC
TRBJ2-7,TRBD1,TRBV28,.,CASSLGGTGAYEQYF,TGTGCCAGCAGTTTAGGCGGGACAGGGGCCTACGAGCAGTACTTC
TRBJ2-5,.,TRBV7-2,many,CASSSGTQQETQYF,TGTGCCAGCAGCTCGGGGACTCAGCAAGAGACCCAGTACTTC
TRBJ2-2,.,TRBV9,.,CASSPGGGSTGELFF,TGTGCCAGCAGCCCAGGGGGGGGCTCCACCGGGGAGCTGTTTTTT
TRBJ2-7,.,TRBV19,.,CASSMGGTPSYEQYF,TGTGCCAGTAGTATGGGAGGGACACCCTCCTACGAGCAGTACTTC
TRBJ2-1,TRBD2,TRBV2,.,CASSRRWALAGDNEQFF,TGTGCCAGCAGTCGCCGCTGGGCTCTAGCGGGGGACAATGAGCAGTTCTTC
TRBJ2-7,.,TRBV27,few,CASSFRAQSSYEQYF,TGTGCCAGCAGTTTTCGAGCGCAAAGCTCCTACGAGCAGTACTTC
TRBJ2-3,TRBD2,TRBV3-1,many,CASSQGSGATFLGPSTDTQYF,TGTGCCAGCAGCCAAGGCAGCGGGGCTACCTTTCTCGGGCCTAGCACAGATACGCAGTATTTT
TRBJ2-7,TRBD1,TRBV6-1,many,CASTLWRTGGYEQYF,TGTGCCAGCACTCTCTGGAGGACAGGGGGCTACGAGCAGTACTTC
TRBJ2-6,TRBD2,TRBV7-6,.,CASSSGGFSGANVLTF,TGTGCCAGCAGCTCGGGAGGGTTCTCTGGGGCCAACGTCCTGACTTTC
TRBJ2-7,TRBD2,TRBV4-1,.,CASSLSAGTSGYEQYF,TGCGCCAGCAGCCTAAGTGCCGGGACTAGCGGGTACGAGCAGTACTTC
TRBJ2-3,TRBD2,TRBV9,.,CASSESSGSGTDTQYF,TGTGCCAGCAGCGAGTCTAGCGGGAGTGGCACAGATACGCAGTATTTT
TRBJ2-5,.,TRBV2,many,CASSRAEKETQYF,TGTGCCAGCAGTCGAGCGGAGAAAGAGACCCAGTACTTC
TRBJ2-1,.,TRBV11-3,many,CASSPDYNEQFF,TGTGCCAGCAGCCCGGACTACAATGAGCAGTTCTTC
TRBJ2-7,TRBD1,TRBV9,few,CASSVGTGPDEQYF,TGTGCCAGCAGCGTAGGGACAGGGCCCGACGAGCAGTACTTC
TRBJ2-7,.,TRBV5-1,many,CASSLAGQLTYEQYF,TGCGCCAGCAGCTTGGCCGGGCAGCTTACCTACGAGCAGTACTTC
TRBJ1-2,.,TRBV6-6,.,CASSYWGAEGYTF,TGTGCCAGCAGTTACTGGGGGGCTGAGGGCTACACCTTC
TRBJ2-5,.,TRBV20-1,many,CSARDAPGTPQEETQYF,TGCAGTGCTAGAGATGCCCCTGGGACTCCCCAGGAGGAGACCCAGTACTTC
TRBJ1-2,TRBD1,TRBV7-2,many,CASSLRRQGASYTF,TGTGCCAGCAGCTTACGAAGACAGGGGGCCAGCTACACCTTC
TRBJ2-1,.,TRBV13,many,CASSITGNEQFF,TGTGCCAGCAGCATCACAGGGAATGAGCAGTTCTTC
TRBJ2-3,.,TRBV18,many,CASLTGTDTQYF,TGTGCCAGCTTAACAGGGACAGATACGCAGTATTTT
TRBJ1-4,.,TRBV14,few,CASSLQGTDFNEKLFF,TGTGCCAGCAGCCTACAAGGGACGGACTTTAATGAAAAACTGTTTTTT
TRBJ2-7,TRBD2,TRBV27,many,CASSLLRLAGYEQYF,TGTGCCAGCAGTTTACTTCGACTAGCGGGCTACGAGCAGTACTTC
TRBJ1-2,TRBD1,TRBV28,.,CASSLYLSGQNYGYTF,TGTGCCAGCAGTTTATACCTTTCGGGACAGAACTATGGCTACACCTTC
TRBJ1-2,.,TRBV6-1,many,CASSEGGLDNYGYTF,TGTGCCAGCAGTGAAGGAGGGCTCGACAACTATGGCTACACCTTC
TRBJ2-5,.,TRBV5-1,.,CASSLSGTPLETQYF,TGCGCCAGCAGCTTGTCCGGGACTCCTTTGGAGACCCAGTACTTC
TRBJ1-4,.,TRBV27,large,CASSLQVTNEKLFF,TGTGCCAGCAGCCTTCAAGTAACTAATGAAAAACTGTTTTTT
TRBJ1-2,TRBD1,TRBV2,.,CASSVRMAKGANYGYTF,TGTGCCAGCAGTGTCCGCATGGCAAAGGGGGCCAACTATGGCTACACCTTC
TRBJ1-3,.,TRBV20-1,.,CSARPAGAPGNTIYF,TGCAGTGCTAGACCTGCCGGGGCCCCTGGAAACACCATATATTTT